This passage covers 9 T cell receptor beta chains from one sample sequenced in a study of T cells after yellow fever vaccination (dated by TCRdb to the late 2010s). Sample treatment or condition, as interpreted from the label and publication: live attenuated yellow fever vaccine strain. To prepare the library, 5' RACE was applied. Sequencing took place on an Illumina HiSeq 2500. TCRdb reprocessing: public reads trimmed at Q25 with fastp, clones called with MiXCR, in-frame beta chains kept. CDR3 protein sequences are deduplicated, and each keeps its most common genes and DNA. This sample comprises about 320,000 distinct CDR3 sequences, around 7% of them detected only once. The ten largest clones capture roughly a sixth of the sample. The sequences come from PBMCs, collected about 49 days after the first yellow fever vaccination. The receptors derive from a man between 18 and 35 years old who received the YFV17D yellow fever vaccine.

The rearrangement uses TRBV7-9 and TRBJ1-1, with 7 bases lining up with TRBD1. Germline CDR1 reads SEHNR; CDR2 reads FQNEAQ (reference sequence). V shed 1 base, J shed 6 bases, and the junction held 5 bases outside the gene matches. This CDR3 spans 14 amino acids. The CDR3 here is CASSLEGGASEAFF. Here the CDR3 DNA reads TGTGCCAGCAGCTTAGAAGGGGGCGCTTCTGAAGCTTTCTTT.

This clonotype occurred a few times. The chain combines TRBV28 with TRBJ1-5, with D unresolved. V lost 4 bases and J 8 bases, leaving 15 bases between the germline ends. Per germline, CDR1 MDHEN and CDR2 SYDVKM. CDR3 length equals 14 residues. The CDR3 DNA reads as TGTGCCAGCAGTTACCCGTGGGGTTGGAAGCCCCAGCATTTT. Translation gives CASSYPWGWKPQHF.

This clonotype showed up many times. The V gene is TRBV11-2, the J gene TRBJ2-3; 14 bases match TRBD2. The CDR3 length is 16 residues. The V and J ends lost 5 bases and 2 bases, in that order; junction bases with no gene match: 3. Per the germline V gene, CDR1 is SGHAT and CDR2 is FQNNGV. CDR3 region: CASSQTSGGVTDTQYF. DNA for the CDR3: TGTGCCAGCAGCCAGACTAGCGGGGGGGTCACAGATACGCAGTATTTT.

This clonotype appeared many times. J is TRBJ1-5 and V is TRBV7-9; D gene uncertain. Germline V CDR1 and CDR2: SEHNR, FQNEAQ (reference sequence). Trimming took off 1 base at V and 5 bases at J, with 3 bases between the two ends. CDR3 size: 12 residues. In DNA, the CDR3 is TGTGCCAGCAGCTTAGAGTATCAGCCCCAGCATTTT. It encodes CASSLEYQPQHF.

The chain recombines TRBV5-1 with TRBJ2-5; D ambiguous. The CDR3 extends over 13 amino acids. Deletions cut 0 bases from V and 6 bases from J, with 9 bases between. Per the germline V gene, CDR1 is SGHRS and CDR2 is YFSETQ. CDR3 sequence (DNA): TGCGCCAGCAGCTTGGGACAAGGGAAGACCCAGTACTTC. This gives the protein CASSLGQGKTQYF.

Many counts were recorded for this clonotype. CDR3 DNA: TGCGCCAGCAGCCAATTGGGCCGCCTGGGACAGGCGGGCGAGCAGTACTTC. Translation gives CASSQLGRLGQAGEQYF. This chain uses TRBV4-1 with TRBJ2-7; 8 bases fit TRBD1. The V gene's germline CDR1 is MGHRA and CDR2 YSYEKL. This CDR3 has 17 residues. J was trimmed by 6 bases and V by 2 bases; bases with no gene match: 15.

In this sample, this clonotype turned up many times. The chain links TRBV10-3 to TRBJ1-1; 11 bases map to TRBD1. The CDR3 totals 15 residues. In germline, CDR1 is ENHRY, CDR2 SYGVKD. Germline trimming cut 3 bases from V and 4 bases from J; bases unmatched to any gene: 4. CDR3 residues: CAISDAGQGVTEAFF. CDR3 DNA sequence: TGTGCCATCAGTGACGCGGGACAGGGGGTCACTGAAGCTTTCTTT.

This sequence joins TRBV5-4 and TRBJ2-1; D not certain. Trimming removed 3 bases from V and 3 bases from J, with 13 bases in between. Germline CDR1 SGHNT, CDR2 YYREEE (reference sequence). The CDR3 runs 15 residues. CDR3 sequence (DNA): TGTGCCAGCAGCTCGGACCCCCCTCTCTACAATGAGCAGTTCTTC. Translating gives CASSSDPPLYNEQFF.

The table lists this clonotype with many counts. The genes are TRBV18 and TRBJ2-2, with D perhaps matching TRBD2 (7 bases). V was clipped by 4 bases and J by 6 bases, with 18 bases between them. This CDR3 is 16 amino acids long. Germline CDR1 is KGHSH and CDR2 is LQKENI. This chain's CDR3 is CASSLPSGGGAGELFF. The CDR3 DNA is TGTGCCAGCTCACTCCCATCGGGGGGCGGCGCCGGGGAGCTGTTTTTT.